A single sample gave rise to the 29 T cell receptor beta chains below, sequenced in a study of blood T cell repertoires in COVID-19. TCRdb's table, derived via immunoSEQ multiplex PCR, lists solely in-frame clones and lacks some. This table holds about 150,000 clones, 70% to 85% found once. Sequences were obtained from peripheral blood. All receptors come from a man older than 75 with COVID-19, enrolled during active disease.

The chain links TRBV3-1 (or the pseudogene TRBV3-2) to TRBJ2-1; 13 positions agree with TRBD2. From germline, CDR1 is LGHDT and CDR2 YNNKEL (reference sequence). This CDR3 spans 15 amino acids. The trim removed 2 bases at V and 7 bases at J, leaving 2 bases unmatched. The CDR3 region has the DNA TGTGCCAGCAGCCAAACTAGCGGGGGGGCAAATGAGCAGTTCTTC. Its translation is CASSQTSGGANEQFF.

This clone was recorded only once. The chain carries TRBV9 and TRBJ1-5; TRBD1 matches at 12 bases. V lost 4 bases to trimming and J lost 6 bases; unmatched junction nucleotides: 8. Germline V gives CDR1 SGDLS, CDR2 YYNGEE. This CDR3 is built from 16 residues. CDR3 DNA: TGTGCCAGCAGCCCGGGGACAGGGGGCCTGAGTCAGCCCCAGCATTTT. This codes for CASSPGTGGLSQPQHF. The variable domain in full, completed from reference TRBV9 and TRBJ1-5, reads DSGVTQTPKHLITATGQRVTLRCSPRSGDLSVYWYQQSLDQGLQFLIQYYNGEERAKGNILERFSAQQFPDLHSELNLSSLELGDSALYFCASSPGTGGLSQPQHFGDGTRLSIL.

This sequence joins TRBV24-1 and TRBJ1-2, with 8 bases fitting TRBD1. V was pared by 3 bases and J by 3 bases, with 5 bases of the junction left unmatched. The CDR3 runs to 15 residues. CDR1 is KGHDR and CDR2 is SFDVKD in the germline V gene. Here the CDR3 reads CATSDAGQDYYGYTF. DNA of the CDR3: TGTGCCACCAGTGATGCGGGACAGGACTACTATGGCTACACCTTC.

The chain carries TRBV11-2 and TRBJ1-6; D may be TRBD1 (6 bases). Germline V gene sequence: CDR1 SGHAT, CDR2 FQNNGV. The ends were cut back, 0 bases at V and 17 bases at J, with 14 bases in the middle. The CDR3 has 13 amino acids. CDR3 loop: CASSLDIRGRVHF. In nucleotides, the CDR3 is TGTGCCAGCAGCTTAGATATCAGGGGCAGGGTCCACTTT.

This clone is a singleton in its sample. The rearrangement joins TRBV28 to TRBJ1-4, with D maybe TRBD1 (6 bases). CDR1 and CDR2 from the germline V gene are MDHEN and SYDVKM. The CDR3 consists of 15 residues. Trimming pared 5 bases from V and 7 bases from J, leaving 17 bases between. DNA for the CDR3: TGTGCCAGCAGTAGGGCAGGGGTAGGGTTTGAAAAACTGTTTTTT. Translated, it gives CASSRAGVGFEKLFF. The entire variable domain, with the rest obtained from reference TRBV28 and TRBJ1-4, is as follows: DVKVTQSSRYLVKRTGEKVFLECVQDMDHENMFWYRQDPGLGLRLIYFSYDVKMKEKGDIPEGYSVSREKKERFSLILESASTNQTSMYLCASSRAGVGFEKLFFGSGTQLSVL.

The V call is TRBV7-9, the J call TRBJ1-2, with D unresolved. The V gene lost 6 bases and the J gene lost 1 base, with 6 bases spanning the gap. CDR1 and CDR2 from the germline V gene are SEHNR and FQNEAQ (reference sequence). The length of the CDR3 is 12 residues. CDR3 sequence: CASSTFNYGYTF. In DNA, the CDR3 is TGTGCCAGCAGTACATTTAACTATGGCTACACCTTC.

J is TRBJ1-2 and V is TRBV9; D is perhaps TRBD1 (5 bases). Germline assignment: CDR1 SGDLS and CDR2 YYNGEE. The V end lost 0 bases, the J end lost 4 bases, and 16 bases lay between the germline ends. The CDR3 totals 16 residues. The CDR3 protein is CASSVDPWSQGYGYTF. The CDR3 bases are TGTGCCAGCAGCGTAGATCCTTGGAGTCAGGGCTATGGCTACACCTTC.

The genes are TRBV18 and TRBJ1-6; TRBD1 matches at 9 bases. The CDR3 is 14 residues long. After removal of 5 bases from V and 8 bases from J, the junction contained 4 bases not matched to a gene. In germline, CDR1 is KGHSH, CDR2 LQKENI. The CDR3 region has the DNA TGTGCCAGCTCAAACCGGGACAGGGATTCACCCCTCCACTTT. It is translated as CASSNRDRDSPLHF.

V usage is TRBV19 and J usage is TRBJ1-1; the D gene is possibly TRBD1 (5 bases). Looked up from germline, CDR1 is LNHDA and CDR2 is SQIVND (reference sequence). CDR3 length: 13 residues. V gave up 5 bases and J gave up 4 bases, with 11 bases separating them. In nucleotides, the CDR3 is TGTGCCAGTAGTTTCCGGGGGACCACTGAAGCTTTCTTT. Encoded protein: CASSFRGTTEAFF.

The sample holds one count of this clone. The J gene is TRBJ1-4, the V gene TRBV5-1; TRBD1 aligns across 7 bases. The CDR3 has 16 amino acids. The germline V gene encodes CDR1 SGHRS and CDR2 YFSETQ. The trim removed 0 bases at V and 8 bases at J, leaving 10 bases unmatched. This CDR3 reads CASSLEGGPGWEKLFF. The DNA for the CDR3 is TGCGCCAGCAGCTTGGAAGGGGGCCCCGGTTGGGAAAAACTGTTTTTT.

This chain uses TRBV7-2 with TRBJ2-2; D is possibly TRBD1 (5 bases). CDR3 length: 15 residues. V was shortened by 3 bases and J by 1 base, with 9 bases between the two germline ends. Germline V gene lookup returns CDR1 SGHTA and CDR2 FQGNSA. The CDR3 DNA reads as TGTGCCAGCAGCTTTCAGGGATTGAACACCGGGGAGCTGTTTTTT. Protein product: CASSFQGLNTGELFF.

This clone appeared a single time. V gene TRBV7-2 combines with J gene TRBJ2-7, with D unresolved. The CDR3 is 15 residues long. The germline gives CDR1 SGHTA, CDR2 FQGNSA. V lost 0 bases and J lost 3, with 12 bases in between. The CDR3 reads CASSLAGTLNYEQYF. In DNA form, the CDR3 reads TGTGCCAGCAGCTTAGCTGGCACCTTGAACTACGAGCAGTACTTC.

This clone was seen only once. The CDR3 spells CASSLVPPGGADNSPLHF. CDR3 nucleotide sequence: TGTGCCAGCAGCTTAGTTCCCCCAGGGGGCGCCGATAATTCACCCCTCCACTTT. The chain joins TRBV7-2 to TRBJ1-6, with 8 bases aligning to TRBD1. CDR1 and CDR2 from the germline V gene are SGHTA and FQGNSA. The CDR3 has 18 amino acids. The V gene end was trimmed by 1 base and the J gene end by 5 bases; junction bases not matched to a gene: 10.

The rearrangement joins TRBV28 to TRBJ1-3, with 11 bases that match TRBD1. The CDR3 consists of 14 residues. V dropped 3 bases and J dropped 7; count of bases not matched to a gene: 2. Germline CDR1 is MDHEN and CDR2 is SYDVKM. This CDR3 is CASSFRDRGNTIYF. The CDR3 DNA follows: TGTGCCAGCAGTTTCCGGGACAGGGGGAACACCATATATTTT.

The chain has TRBV11-2 and TRBJ2-3, with TRBD2 identical over 10 bases. CDR1 is SGHAT, CDR2 FQNNGV, per germline. The CDR3 has 16 residues. The ends lost 6 bases at V and 0 bases at J; junction bases unmatched: 6. CDR3 sequence: CASSALAGGSTDTQYF. CDR3 coding DNA: TGTGCCAGCAGTGCCTTAGCGGGGGGAAGCACAGATACGCAGTATTTT.

The rearrangement joins TRBV27 to TRBJ1-2; the match to TRBD1 covers 8 bases. The CDR3 is made up of 14 amino acids. The ends lost 4 bases at V and 3 bases at J; junction bases unmatched: 4. Germline CDR1 is MNHEY and CDR2 is SMNVEV (reference sequence). The CDR3 DNA sequence: TGTGCCAGCAGTTCATCGACAGGGGACTATGGCTACACCTTC. Its protein product is CASSSSTGDYGYTF.

This chain links TRBV7-2 with TRBJ1-2; 7 positions agree with TRBD1. The CDR3 is 15 residues long. CDR1 SGHTA and CDR2 FQGNSA come from the germline V gene. The ends lost 3 bases at V and 4 bases at J; junction bases unmatched: 8. Here the CDR3 DNA reads TGTGCCAGCAGCTTTTCAGTTAGGGACAGCTATGGCTACACCTTC. As protein: CASSFSVRDSYGYTF.

The chain joins TRBV19 to TRBJ2-7; no firm D call. The ends were cut back, 3 bases at V and 3 bases at J, with 12 bases in the middle. Germline V gene sequence: CDR1 LNHDA, CDR2 SQIVND (reference sequence). The length of the CDR3 is 14 residues. In nucleotides, the CDR3 is TGTGCCAGTAGTATGGGCAGTAAAGTCTACGAGCAGTACTTC. It codes for CASSMGSKVYEQYF.

The chain uses TRBV10-1 and TRBJ2-5, with 8 bases fitting TRBD1. CDR3 length: 14 amino acids. V shed 2 bases and J 5 bases; nucleotides not matched to a gene: 4. The germline V gene encodes CDR1 WNHNN and CDR2 SYGVQD (reference sequence). The CDR3: CASSETDRDETQYF. CDR3 coding DNA: TGCGCCAGCAGTGAGACGGACAGGGATGAGACCCAGTACTTC.

The chain employs TRBV28 and TRBJ1-5; the D is unclear. Germline CDR1 and CDR2: MDHEN and SYDVKM. The CDR3 length is 14 residues. With 4 bases removed from V and 2 bases from J, the gap between germline ends came to 9 bases. This CDR3 is CASSSPEGNQPQHF. The CDR3 DNA is TGTGCCAGCAGTTCCCCCGAGGGCAATCAGCCCCAGCATTTT.

The chain combines TRBV5-5 with TRBJ1-1; tentatively, D is TRBD1 (6 bases). V dropped 4 bases and J dropped 3 bases, with 16 bases sitting between them. The germline gives CDR1 SGHKS, CDR2 YYEKEE (reference sequence). The CDR3 is 15 residues long. The CDR3: CASSPGGALDTEAFF. As DNA, the CDR3 is TGTGCCAGCAGCCCGGGGGGGGCCCTGGACACTGAAGCTTTCTTT.

The chain is built from TRBV10-3 and TRBJ1-1; D perhaps matches TRBD1 (6 bases). V was cut by 4 bases and J by 8 bases, with 11 bases left in between. Per the germline V gene, CDR1 is ENHRY and CDR2 is SYGVKD. CDR3 size: 12 residues. CDR3 region: CAISGGGPEAFF. The CDR3 DNA reads as TGTGCCATCAGTGGCGGGGGCCCCGAAGCTTTCTTT.

The chain recombines TRBV7-2 with TRBJ2-7; TRBD1 agrees at 7 bases. The ends lost 2 bases at V and 3 bases at J; junction bases unmatched: 4. CDR3 length: 14 amino acids. Germline assignment: CDR1 SGHTA and CDR2 FQGNSA. The CDR3 region is CASSLTPGGYEQYF. CDR3 nucleotides: TGTGCCAGCAGCTTAACGCCAGGGGGCTACGAGCAGTACTTC.

The chain uses TRBV6-1 and TRBJ1-6, with 9 nucleotides matching TRBD1. The length of the CDR3 is 13 residues. Trimming took 1 base from V and 15 from J; bases not matched to a gene: 4. The V gene's germline CDR1 is MNHNS and CDR2 SASEGT. CDR3 nucleotide sequence: TGTGCCAGCAGTGAAGACAGGGGGCGGAACCTCCACTTT. Amino acid sequence: CASSEDRGRNLHF.

The V gene is TRBV12-3 or TRBV12-4, the J gene TRBJ2-7, with 7 bases lining up with TRBD1. V gave up 8 bases and J gave up 2 bases; unmatched junction bases: 6. The CDR3 is 13 amino acids. The DNA for the CDR3 is TGTGCCAGCCTACTTACAGGGGCCTACGAGCAGTACTTC. As protein: CASLLTGAYEQYF.

The V gene is TRBV7-9, the J gene TRBJ2-3; 9 bases align to TRBD1. V was clipped by 5 bases and J by 0 bases; unmatched bases: 3. The CDR3 has 15 residues. The germline V gene encodes CDR1 SEHNR and CDR2 FQNEAQ (reference sequence). CDR3 nucleotides: TGTGCCAGCAGCGCACAGGGGGCTAGCACAGATACGCAGTATTTT. Translated: CASSAQGASTDTQYF.

This clone showed up just a few times. The chain links TRBV4-1 to TRBJ2-3; 9 bases align to TRBD2. The CDR3 totals 18 residues. Losses at the gene ends were 6 bases for V and 0 bases for J; bases not matched to a gene: 13. From germline, CDR1 is MGHRA and CDR2 YSYEKL. The chain's CDR3 is CASRPGRGGRASTDTQYF. DNA of the CDR3: TGCGCCAGCAGGCCCGGGCGGGGGGGCCGAGCGAGCACAGATACGCAGTATTTT.

The rearrangement links TRBV4-1 to TRBJ2-3; 10 bases are a match to TRBD2. The CDR3 sequence is 17 residues long. From germline, CDR1 is MGHRA and CDR2 YSYEKL. Trimming took 3 bases from V and 2 from J; bases not matched to a gene: 8. CDR3 nucleotide sequence: TGCGCCAGCAGCCACCGTAGCGGGGGGACTCACACAGATACGCAGTATTTT. Encoded protein: CASSHRSGGTHTDTQYF.

DNA for the CDR3: TGCAGCGTTGGACAGGGCTATGGCTACACCTTC. Translation gives CSVGQGYGYTF. The chain carries TRBV29-1 and TRBJ1-2, with 7 bases identical to TRBD1. Germline trimming cut 4 bases from V and 4 bases from J; bases unmatched to any gene: 0. This CDR3 is 11 amino acids long. Germline CDR1 and CDR2: SQVTM and ANQGSEA.